A single sample is the source of the 11 T cell receptor beta chains below, sequenced in a study of T cells in Graves' hyperthyroidism and ophthalmopathy. The TCR beta CDR3 regions underwent amplification using RNA transcripts as the source. Using the HTBI primer set, a first-round RT-PCR was run on the TCR CDR3. MiXCR was run by TCRdb on the multiplex PCR reads, yielding one entry per CDR3 protein. The sample has about 400,000 distinct CDR3 sequences; approximately 13% are singletons. The sample was blood. All receptors derive from a woman aged 18-29 years with Graves' hyperthyroidism.

This clonotype has at least ten counts. This chain links TRBV6-1 with TRBJ1-5; D remains ambiguous. Per the germline V gene, CDR1 is MNHNS and CDR2 is SASEGT. Trimming took 5 bases from V and 0 from J, leaving 17 bases between them. This CDR3 has 17 residues. The CDR3 coding sequence is TGTGCCAGCAGTCAGGCTCGGCCCATGTATAGCAATCAGCCCCAGCATTTT. It encodes CASSQARPMYSNQPQHF.

Points on this clonotype: A junction end diverges from the germline sequence, so it may reflect a read error. The rearrangement joins TRBV20-1 to TRBJ2-7, with TRBD2 matching over 8 bases. The CDR3 is made up of 13 amino acids. Germline V gene lookup returns CDR1 DFQATT and CDR2 SNEGSKA (reference sequence). The CDR3 loop reads CSARIAGTYEHYF. The CDR3 DNA follows: TGCAGTGCTAGGATAGCGGGAACCTACGAGCATTACTTC.

This clonotype appeared many times. The CDR3 is CASSWRDRPTYEQYF. CDR3 DNA: TGTGCCAGCAGCTGGCGAGACAGGCCTACCTACGAGCAGTACTTC. The chain is built from TRBV5-6 and TRBJ2-7; D may be TRBD1 (6 bases). V shed 3 bases and J shed 2 bases, with 15 bases lying between them. The CDR3 contains 15 residues. Per the germline V gene, CDR1 is SGHDT and CDR2 is YYEEEE.

This clonotype was found many times. The chain carries TRBV11-1 and TRBJ2-7, with 8 bases matching TRBD1. The ends lost 5 bases at V and 2 bases at J; junction bases unmatched: 2. The CDR3 contains 13 residues. Germline V CDR1 and CDR2: SGHAT, FQDESV (reference sequence). The CDR3 is CASSQGQAYEQYF. In DNA form, the CDR3 reads TGTGCCAGCAGCCAGGGACAGGCCTACGAGCAGTACTTC.

At least ten counts were recorded for this clonotype. The V gene is TRBV12-3 or TRBV12-4, the J gene TRBJ1-1; D is ambiguous. V dropped 2 bases and J dropped 4 bases, with 8 bases sitting between them. The CDR3 extends over 13 amino acids. The CDR3 region has the DNA TGTGCCAGCAGTTTAAGGCCCGGCACTGAAGCTTTCTTT. It specifies CASSLRPGTEAFF.

The sample holds many counts of this clonotype. This chain uses TRBV6-1 with TRBJ2-1; maybe TRBD1 (5 bases). Trimming cost V 4 bases and J 5 bases, with 24 bases left between them. Germline CDR1 MNHNS, CDR2 SASEGT. The CDR3 sequence is 18 residues long. The CDR3 sequence: CASSALSARGFWDNEQFF. CDR3 nucleotides: TGTGCCAGCAGTGCCCTATCCGCTAGGGGCTTTTGGGACAATGAGCAGTTCTTC.

The table lists this clonotype with many counts. The rearrangement joins TRBV28 to TRBJ2-7, with D hard to call. V dropped 5 bases and J dropped 3 bases, with 5 bases sitting between them. CDR3 length equals 11 residues. Germline CDR1 MDHEN, CDR2 SYDVKM. DNA for the CDR3: TGTGCCAGCAGTCTCCTCTACGAGCAGTACTTC. Translated: CASSLLYEQYF.

The J gene is TRBJ1-1, the V gene TRBV9; D ambiguous. The CDR3 loop spans 14 amino acids. The germline V gene has CDR1 SGDLS and CDR2 YYNGEE. The V gene lost 0 bases and the J gene lost 1 base, with 7 bases spanning the gap. The CDR3 sequence: CASSVGPSNTEAFF. Written as DNA, the CDR3 is TGTGCCAGCAGCGTAGGTCCGTCGAACACTGAAGCTTTCTTT. Complete variable domain (other parts from reference TRBV9 and TRBJ1-1): DSGVTQTPKHLITATGQRVTLRCSPRSGDLSVYWYQQSLDQGLQFLIQYYNGEERAKGNILERFSAQQFPDLHSELNLSSLELGDSALYFCASSVGPSNTEAFFGQGTRLTVV.

Many counts were recorded for this clonotype. This chain's CDR3 is CSAEQGSSYEQYF. In DNA, the CDR3 is TGCAGTGCTGAACAGGGGAGCTCCTACGAGCAGTACTTC. The V and J genes are TRBV20-1 and TRBJ2-7; 7 bases match TRBD1. V dropped 5 bases and J dropped 0; count of bases not matched to a gene: 4. The CDR3 runs 13 residues. Germline CDR1 reads DFQATT; CDR2 reads SNEGSKA (reference sequence).

As for this clonotype: A much larger clone differs from this one at a single base, so this may be a read error. V is TRBV3-1 and J is TRBJ2-3, with TRBD1 as a possible D gene (6 bases). The V gene's germline CDR1 is LGHDT and CDR2 YNNKEL (reference sequence). The CDR3 is made up of 13 amino acids. The CDR3 DNA reads TGTGCCACCAGCCAAGATCCAGCAGGGGCGCAGTATTTT. Translating it yields CATSQDPAGAQYF.

This clonotype was recorded many times. The CDR3 DNA sequence: TGCGCCAGCAGCTTAGGGACAGGGAGTGAAAAACTGTTTTTT. Translating it yields CASSLGTGSEKLFF. The V call is TRBV5-1, the J call TRBJ1-4; TRBD1 agrees at 9 bases. The CDR3 has 14 amino acids. V shed 2 bases, J shed 7 bases, and the junction held 3 bases outside the gene matches. Germline CDR1 reads SGHRS; CDR2 reads YFSETQ. Full variable domain (rest looked up from reference TRBV5-1 and TRBJ1-4): KAGVTQTPRYLIKTRGQQVTLSCSPISGHRSVSWYQQTPGQGLQFLFEYFSETQRNKGNFPGRFSGRQFSNSRSEMNVSTLELGDSALYLCASSLGTGSEKLFFGSGTQLSVL.